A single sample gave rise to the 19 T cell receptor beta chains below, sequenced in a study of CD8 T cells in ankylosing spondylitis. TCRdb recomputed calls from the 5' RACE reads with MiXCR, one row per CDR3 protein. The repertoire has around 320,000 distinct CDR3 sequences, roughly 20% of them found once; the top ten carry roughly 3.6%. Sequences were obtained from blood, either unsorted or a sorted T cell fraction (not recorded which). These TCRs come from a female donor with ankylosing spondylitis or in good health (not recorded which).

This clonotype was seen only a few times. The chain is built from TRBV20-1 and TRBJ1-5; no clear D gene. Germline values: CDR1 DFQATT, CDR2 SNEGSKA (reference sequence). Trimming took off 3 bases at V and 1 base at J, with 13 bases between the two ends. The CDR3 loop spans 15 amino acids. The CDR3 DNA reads TGCAGTGCTAGTAATCCGGGTTCCAGCAATCAGCCCCAGCATTTT. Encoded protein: CSASNPGSSNQPQHF.

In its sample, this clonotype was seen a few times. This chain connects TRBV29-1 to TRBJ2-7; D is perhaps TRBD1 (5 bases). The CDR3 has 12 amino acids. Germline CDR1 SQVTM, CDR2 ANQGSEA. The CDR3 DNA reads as TGCCCGCGATGGAAAAGGGGTTACGAGCAGTACTTC. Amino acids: CPRWKRGYEQYF.

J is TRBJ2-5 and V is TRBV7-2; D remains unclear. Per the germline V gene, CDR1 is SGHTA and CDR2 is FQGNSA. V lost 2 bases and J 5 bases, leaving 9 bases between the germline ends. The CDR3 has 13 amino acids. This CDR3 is CASSLNFGETQYF. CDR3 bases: TGTGCCAGCAGCTTAAATTTCGGGGAGACCCAGTACTTC.

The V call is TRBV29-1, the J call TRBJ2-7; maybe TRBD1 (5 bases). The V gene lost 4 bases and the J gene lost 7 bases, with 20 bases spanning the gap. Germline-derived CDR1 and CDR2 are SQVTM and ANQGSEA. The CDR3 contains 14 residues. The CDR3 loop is CSVVLDSRVGEQYF. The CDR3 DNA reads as TGCAGCGTTGTACTTGATTCCAGGGTGGGGGAGCAGTACTTC.

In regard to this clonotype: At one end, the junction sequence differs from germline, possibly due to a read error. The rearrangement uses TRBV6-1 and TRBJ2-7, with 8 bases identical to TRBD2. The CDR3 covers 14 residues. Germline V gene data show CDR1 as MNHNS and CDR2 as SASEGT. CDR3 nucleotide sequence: TGTGCCAGCAGGGAAGCGGGAGTGGCCTACGAGCAGTACTTC. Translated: CASREAGVAYEQYF.

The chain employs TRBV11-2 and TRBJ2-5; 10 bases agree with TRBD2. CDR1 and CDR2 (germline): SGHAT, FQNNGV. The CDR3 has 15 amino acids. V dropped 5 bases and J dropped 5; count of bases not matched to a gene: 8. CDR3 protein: CASSTRPTSGETQYF. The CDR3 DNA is TGTGCCAGCAGCACCCGACCGACTAGCGGGGAGACCCAGTACTTC.

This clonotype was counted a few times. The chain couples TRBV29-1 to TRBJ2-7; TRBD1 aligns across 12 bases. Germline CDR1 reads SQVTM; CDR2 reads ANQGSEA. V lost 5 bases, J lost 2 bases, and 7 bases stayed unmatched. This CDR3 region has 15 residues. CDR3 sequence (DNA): TGCAGCGTTTGGGGGACAGGGGGCACCCCCTACGAGCAGTACTTC. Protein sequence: CSVWGTGGTPYEQYF.

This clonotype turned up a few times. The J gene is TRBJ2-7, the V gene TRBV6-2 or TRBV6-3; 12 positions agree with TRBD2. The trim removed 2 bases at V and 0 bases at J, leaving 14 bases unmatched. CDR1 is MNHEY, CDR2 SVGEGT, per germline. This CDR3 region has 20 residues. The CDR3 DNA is TGTGCCAGCAGTTACGCGCCTGGGCTAGCGGGAGGGCAGAGCTCCTACGAGCAGTACTTC. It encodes CASSYAPGLAGGQSSYEQYF.

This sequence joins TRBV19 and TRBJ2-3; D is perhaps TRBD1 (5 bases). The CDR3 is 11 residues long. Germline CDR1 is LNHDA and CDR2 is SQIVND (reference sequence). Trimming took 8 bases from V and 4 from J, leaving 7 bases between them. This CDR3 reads CASAGSDTQYF. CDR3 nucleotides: TGTGCCAGTGCAGGGTCAGATACGCAGTATTTT.

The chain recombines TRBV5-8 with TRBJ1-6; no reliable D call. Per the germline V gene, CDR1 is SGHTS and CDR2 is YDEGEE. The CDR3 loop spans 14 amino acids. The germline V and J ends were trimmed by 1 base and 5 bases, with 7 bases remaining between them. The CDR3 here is CASSLIPDNSPLHF. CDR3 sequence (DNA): TGTGCCAGCAGCTTGATACCGGATAATTCACCCCTCCACTTT.

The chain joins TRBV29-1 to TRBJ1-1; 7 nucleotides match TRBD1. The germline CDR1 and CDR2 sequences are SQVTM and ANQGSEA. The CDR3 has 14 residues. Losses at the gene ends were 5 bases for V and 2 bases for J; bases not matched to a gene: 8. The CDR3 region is CSVSTGTVNTEAFF. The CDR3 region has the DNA TGCAGCGTTTCGACCGGGACAGTCAACACTGAAGCTTTCTTT.

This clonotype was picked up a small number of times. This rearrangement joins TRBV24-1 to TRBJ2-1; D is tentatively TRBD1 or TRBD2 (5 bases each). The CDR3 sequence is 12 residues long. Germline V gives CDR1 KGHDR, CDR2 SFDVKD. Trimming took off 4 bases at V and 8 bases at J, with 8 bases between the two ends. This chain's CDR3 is CATSERGHEQFF. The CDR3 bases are TGTGCCACCAGTGAGAGGGGCCATGAGCAGTTCTTC.

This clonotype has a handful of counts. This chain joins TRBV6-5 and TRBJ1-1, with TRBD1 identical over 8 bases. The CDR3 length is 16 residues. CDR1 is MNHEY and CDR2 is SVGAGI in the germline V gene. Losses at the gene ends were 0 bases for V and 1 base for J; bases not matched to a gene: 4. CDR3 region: CASSYSGQGRNTEAFF. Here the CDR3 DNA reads TGTGCCAGCAGTTACTCCGGACAGGGAAGGAACACTGAAGCTTTCTTT.

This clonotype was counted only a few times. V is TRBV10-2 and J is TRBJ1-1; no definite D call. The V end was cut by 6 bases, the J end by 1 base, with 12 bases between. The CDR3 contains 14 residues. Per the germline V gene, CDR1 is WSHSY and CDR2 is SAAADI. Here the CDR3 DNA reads TGCGCCAGCAGGACGACACCAGGGAACACTGAAGCTTTCTTT. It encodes CASRTTPGNTEAFF.

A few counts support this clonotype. CDR3 in DNA: TGTGCCAGCAGTTTAACCGACAGGGTCTACGAGCAGTACTTC. Translating gives CASSLTDRVYEQYF. The chain joins TRBV12-3 or TRBV12-4 to TRBJ2-7, with 7 positions matching TRBD1. The trim removed 2 bases at V and 3 bases at J, leaving 4 bases unmatched. CDR3 length: 14 amino acids.

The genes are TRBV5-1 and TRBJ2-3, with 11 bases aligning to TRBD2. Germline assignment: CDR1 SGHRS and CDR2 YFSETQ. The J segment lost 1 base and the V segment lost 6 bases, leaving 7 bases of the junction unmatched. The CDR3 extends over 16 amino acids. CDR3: CASKAQLAGGTDTQYF. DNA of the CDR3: TGCGCCAGCAAGGCGCAACTAGCGGGAGGCACAGATACGCAGTATTTT.

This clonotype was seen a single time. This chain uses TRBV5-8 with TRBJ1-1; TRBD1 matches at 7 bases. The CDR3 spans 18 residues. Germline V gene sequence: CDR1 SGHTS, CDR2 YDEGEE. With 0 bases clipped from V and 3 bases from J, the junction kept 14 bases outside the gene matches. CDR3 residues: CASSLAPPTGRTDTEAFF. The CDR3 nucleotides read TGTGCCAGCAGCTTGGCTCCCCCGACAGGGAGGACCGACACTGAAGCTTTCTTT.

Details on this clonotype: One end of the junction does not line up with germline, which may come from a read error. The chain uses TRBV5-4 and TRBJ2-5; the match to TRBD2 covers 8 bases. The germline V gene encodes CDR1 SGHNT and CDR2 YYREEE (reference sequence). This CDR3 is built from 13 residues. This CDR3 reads CASSPNTLGTSMF. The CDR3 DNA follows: TGTGCCAGCAGCCCCAATACTCTCGGGACTAGTATGTTC.

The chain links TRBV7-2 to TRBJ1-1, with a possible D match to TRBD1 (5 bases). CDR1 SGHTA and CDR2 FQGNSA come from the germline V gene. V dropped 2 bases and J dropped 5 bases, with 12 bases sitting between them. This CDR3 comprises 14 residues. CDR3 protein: CASSLLGGRTEAFF. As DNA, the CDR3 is TGTGCCAGCAGCTTATTGGGGGGACGGACTGAAGCTTTCTTT.